This TCR beta chain was obtained from a study of STAT5B mutations in CD4+ large granular lymphocyte leukemia. The protocol was immunoSEQ multiplex PCR, while the TCRdb copy is restricted to in-frame clones and leaves out a portion. Of about 23,000 clones detected, 75% to 85% appear once; the ten largest clones hold 0.4% to 0.5%. Germline V gives CDR1 MNHEY, CDR2 SVGAGI. V lost 6 bases and J 0 bases, leaving 5 bases between the germline ends. The CDR3 runs 12 residues. The chain links TRBV6-5 to TRBJ2-5; D gene ambiguous. The origin of this receptor is a human donor in good health. Specimen: CD4+ T cells from blood buffy coats. The CDR3 loop is CASSGYQETQYF. CDR3 nucleotides: TGTGCCAGCAGCGGATACCAAGAGACCCAGTACTTC.